Only one count was recorded for the clone carrying this T cell receptor (beta chain). The CDR3 totals 13 residues. V lost 0 bases and J lost 10, with 11 bases in between. Germline lookup yields CDR1 SGHRS and CDR2 YFSETQ. The protocol was immunoSEQ multiplex PCR, while the TCRdb copy is restricted to in-frame clones and leaves out a portion. Of 64,000 or so clones in the sample, over 80% were seen once. This sample is part of a study of T cell changes during pregnancy in multiple sclerosis. Source: peripheral blood, taken in the first trimester of pregnancy. The clonotype comes from a female donor with multiple sclerosis, enrolled in a pregnancy study. The chain recombines TRBV5-1 with TRBJ2-1, with D uncertain. This CDR3 is CASSLESQKEQFF. As DNA, the CDR3 is TGCGCCAGCAGCTTGGAGTCCCAGAAAGAGCAGTTCTTC.